Below are 19 T cell receptor beta chains sequenced from a single sample in a study of CD8+ T cells in alopecia areata. Treatment denoted: oral pan-JAK inhibitor, 5-10 mg twice daily. cDNA prepared by RNA extraction and subsequent reverse transcription served as the template for sequencing. The assay was immunoSEQ multiplex PCR, and TCRdb's table has in-frame clones only and misses some. Among roughly 170,000 clones listed, about three fifths were seen once. Sample: CD8+ T cells sorted from blood, taken at week 24, from a patient treated with tofacitinib. These receptors came from a human donor with alopecia areata.

The V call is TRBV30, the J call TRBJ2-2; the D gene is possibly TRBD1 (5 bases). The CDR3 length is 13 residues. Looked up from germline, CDR1 is GTSNPN and CDR2 is SVGIG (reference sequence). Trimming left V 0 bases short and J 7 bases short, with 9 bases between. Here the CDR3 reads CAWSVGVSGELFF. The CDR3 DNA follows: TGTGCCTGGAGTGTAGGGGTGAGCGGGGAGCTGTTTTTT.

The genes are TRBV4-2 and TRBJ2-3; D not resolved. Germline V CDR1 and CDR2: LGHNA, YNFKEQ. CDR3 length: 15 residues. V shed 7 bases and J shed 0 bases, with 14 bases lying between them. The CDR3 protein is CASNALGSSTDTQYF. CDR3 nucleotide sequence: TGTGCCAGCAACGCACTGGGCTCTAGCACAGATACGCAGTATTTT.

This clone occurred a few times. The CDR3 reads CAWSIDEQYF. The CDR3 DNA follows: TGTGCCTGGAGTATAGACGAGCAGTACTTC. The J gene is TRBJ2-7, the V gene TRBV30; D unresolved. The CDR3 spans 10 residues. V shed 2 bases and J shed 5 bases, with 4 bases lying between them. Germline values: CDR1 GTSNPN, CDR2 SVGIG (reference sequence).

The genes are TRBV5-6 and TRBJ2-5; D perhaps matches TRBD1 (5 bases). In germline, CDR1 is SGHDT, CDR2 YYEEEE. Trimming removed 4 bases from V and 2 bases from J, with 9 bases in between. There are 13 residues in the CDR3. This CDR3 is CASSPQVQETQYF. CDR3 DNA sequence: TGTGCCAGCAGCCCACAGGTTCAAGAGACCCAGTACTTC.

This clone has only a few counts. This chain uses TRBV29-1 with TRBJ1-2; no definite D call. Germline loops: CDR1 SQVTM, CDR2 ANQGSEA. The CDR3 length is 9 residues. V lost 2 bases and J 8 bases, leaving 3 bases between the germline ends. Written as DNA, the CDR3 is TGCAGCGTTGAAATAGGCTACACCTTC. The encoded protein is CSVEIGYTF.

This clone has just a few counts. The chain carries TRBV29-1 and TRBJ2-7; D remains ambiguous. CDR1 SQVTM and CDR2 ANQGSEA come from the germline V gene. The CDR3 is made up of 11 amino acids. The germline V and J ends were trimmed by 5 bases and 0 bases, with 5 bases remaining between them. The CDR3 spells CSVKSSYEQYF. The CDR3 DNA reads TGCAGCGTTAAGAGCTCCTACGAGCAGTACTTC.

This clone was counted a few times. The chain is built from TRBV6-6 and TRBJ2-3, with D possibly matching TRBD2 (7 bases). CDR3 length: 13 amino acids. From germline, CDR1 is MNHNY and CDR2 SVGAGI (reference sequence). The V end lost 8 bases, the J end lost 4 bases, and 13 bases lay between the germline ends. The CDR3 here is CASGGGGADTQYF. Written as DNA, the CDR3 is TGTGCCAGCGGGGGCGGGGGCGCAGATACGCAGTATTTT.

The chain combines TRBV5-1 with TRBJ1-1; no clear D. The CDR3 has 15 residues. The V gene lost 4 bases and the J gene lost 4 bases, with 17 bases spanning the gap. From germline, CDR1 is SGHRS and CDR2 YFSETQ. The CDR3 nucleotides read TGCGCCAGCAGCCCCCCAGAGGGTCGGGGCACTGAAGCTTTCTTT. Translation gives CASSPPEGRGTEAFF.

The chain has TRBV29-1 and TRBJ2-7; 12 bases are a match to TRBD1. This CDR3 has 15 residues. The germline CDR1 and CDR2 sequences are SQVTM and ANQGSEA. Trimming took 3 bases from V and 7 from J; bases not matched to a gene: 10. The CDR3 bases are TGCAGCGTTGAGGATTACGGGACAGGGGGCCAGGAGCAGTACTTC. Translation: CSVEDYGTGGQEQYF.

The chain recombines TRBV7-8 with TRBJ1-1, with D uncertain. With 5 bases removed from V and 0 bases from J, the gap between germline ends came to 7 bases. In germline, CDR1 is SGHVS, CDR2 FQNEAQ. The CDR3 covers 13 residues. CDR3 sequence (DNA): TGTGCCAGCAGCCCTGGTCTGAACACTGAAGCTTTCTTT. This gives the protein CASSPGLNTEAFF.

This clone appeared a few times. This chain uses TRBV2 with TRBJ1-5; 8 bases are shared with TRBD1. Germline V gene sequence: CDR1 SNHLY, CDR2 FYNNEI. Trimming at V came to 6 bases and at J to 7 bases, leaving 5 bases not matched to a gene. The CDR3 is made up of 13 amino acids. CDR3 nucleotides: TGTGCCAGCAGCGCAGGGGGCTGGCAGCCCCAGCATTTT. This encodes CASSAGGWQPQHF.

The rearrangement joins TRBV30 to TRBJ2-1, with D tentatively TRBD2 (6 bases). Germline V lookup: CDR1 GTSNPN, CDR2 SVGIG (reference sequence). The CDR3 consists of 11 residues. The germline V and J ends were trimmed by 1 base and 10 bases, with 8 bases remaining between them. The CDR3, as DNA: TGTGCCTGGAGTGATGGGGGGGAGCAGTTCTTC. Translated: CAWSDGGEQFF.

CDR3 sequence: CASTLAGSPLHF. CDR3 DNA sequence: TGTGCCAGTACGTTAGCTGGATCACCCCTCCACTTT. The rearrangement joins TRBV19 to TRBJ1-6; no reliable D call. The CDR3 has 12 residues. The germline V gene has CDR1 LNHDA and CDR2 SQIVND (reference sequence). Between the trimmed V and J ends, which lost 7 bases and 10 bases, there was a span of 11 bases.

The rearrangement joins TRBV6-5 to TRBJ1-5; unclear D gene. CDR1 is MNHEY and CDR2 is SVGAGI in the germline V gene. V was shortened by 4 bases and J by 4 bases, with 8 bases between the two germline ends. This CDR3 spans 13 amino acids. CDR3 nucleotide sequence: TGTGCCAGCAGTTCCTTTGGTAATCAGCCCCAGCATTTT. Residues: CASSSFGNQPQHF.

This clone was seen only once. In DNA form, the CDR3 reads TGTGCCAGCAGTTACTCCCGGGGTGCTGGCTACACCTTC. Its translation is CASSYSRGAGYTF. The rearrangement links TRBV6-5 to TRBJ1-2, with no clear D. Germline CDR1 reads MNHEY; CDR2 reads SVGAGI. This CDR3 contains 13 residues. V was trimmed by 0 bases and J by 7 bases, leaving 9 bases between them.

The rearrangement uses TRBV27 and TRBJ2-7, with TRBD1 matching over 7 bases. CDR1 MNHEY and CDR2 SMNVEV come from the germline V gene (reference sequence). This CDR3 is built from 16 residues. Unmatched junction bases numbered 6, after V lost 1 base and J lost 0 bases. CDR3 amino acids: CASSLYGTERSYEQYF. CDR3 DNA: TGTGCCAGCAGTTTATACGGGACAGAACGCTCCTACGAGCAGTACTTC.

V and J are TRBV4-2 and TRBJ2-5, with 12 bases fitting TRBD2. This CDR3 comprises 16 residues. J gave up 1 base and V 0 bases, and 0 bases lay outside the gene matches. The germline V gene has CDR1 LGHNA and CDR2 YNFKEQ. The CDR3 DNA reads TGTGCCAGCAGCCAAGAACTAGCGGGGGGCCAAGAGACCCAGTACTTC. Its translation is CASSQELAGGQETQYF.

A few counts support this clone. The chain combines TRBV19 with TRBJ1-2; D is perhaps TRBD1 (5 bases). CDR1 is LNHDA, CDR2 SQIVND, per germline (reference sequence). CDR3 size: 15 residues. The V gene lost 4 bases and the J gene lost 4 bases, with 16 bases spanning the gap. The CDR3, as DNA: TGTGCCAGTAGTAAACGAACCGGGACGACCTATGGCTACACCTTC. The encoded protein is CASSKRTGTTYGYTF.

The V call is TRBV29-1, the J call TRBJ2-7; D remains ambiguous. The V end lost 2 bases, the J end lost 2 bases, and 10 bases lay between the germline ends. From germline, CDR1 is SQVTM and CDR2 ANQGSEA. This CDR3 spans 13 amino acids. The CDR3 loop is CSVESPRTYEQYF. The DNA of the CDR3 is TGCAGCGTTGAAAGCCCGCGAACCTACGAGCAGTACTTC.